A single sample is the source of the 18 T cell receptor beta chains below, sequenced in a study of shared clonotypes between healthy human individuals. Produced via immunoSEQ multiplex PCR; TCRdb's table is partial and in-frame only. The sample gives a few million clones, roughly 93% of which show up once; under 0.45% is in the top ten. Sample: naive CD4+ T cells from PBMCs. The subset is: CD45RA+ positively selected. All receptors come from a man between 18 and 29 years old in good health. Some clones in this sample may be carry-over from other donors' samples.

This chain links TRBV5-6 with TRBJ1-6; D is unresolved. The CDR3 is 14 residues long. Looked up from germline, CDR1 is SGHDT and CDR2 is YYEEEE. With 4 bases removed from V and 6 bases from J, the gap between germline ends came to 11 bases. CDR3 region: CASSLRAPNSPLHF. Written as DNA, the CDR3 is TGTGCCAGCAGCCTCCGGGCCCCTAATTCACCCCTCCACTTT.

The chain employs TRBV9 and TRBJ2-2; D is undetermined. Germline CDR1 is SGDLS and CDR2 is YYNGEE. The CDR3 loop spans 16 amino acids. V lost 1 base, J lost 2 bases, and 12 bases lay in between. CDR3: CASSVTVILNTGELFF. CDR3 coding DNA: TGTGCCAGCAGCGTAACCGTTATTTTAAACACCGGGGAGCTGTTTTTT.

J is TRBJ1-2 and V is TRBV2; 9 bases map to TRBD1. Trimming removed 7 bases from V and 4 bases from J; junction bases left unmatched: 10. There are 15 residues in the CDR3. Germline V CDR1 and CDR2: SNHLY, FYNNEI. CDR3 in amino acids: CASTTGDRAIYGYTF. The CDR3 DNA reads as TGTGCCAGCACAACCGGGGACAGGGCGATCTATGGCTACACCTTC.

The gene calls are TRBV27 and TRBJ2-3; D unresolved. CDR1 and CDR2 (germline): MNHEY, SMNVEV (reference sequence). CDR3 length: 14 residues. Trimming stripped 6 bases from V and 1 base from J, with 11 bases between. For the CDR3, the DNA is TGTGCCAGCAGCCCTTACGAGGGCACAGATACGCAGTATTTT. It is translated as CASSPYEGTDTQYF.

This clone appeared a single time. CDR3 amino acids: CASSLAGRGEETQYF. The CDR3 DNA sequence: TGTGCCAGCAGCTTAGCGGGCAGGGGGGAAGAGACCCAGTACTTC. The rearrangement joins TRBV7-3 to TRBJ2-5, with D perhaps TRBD1 (7 bases). Germline V gene data show CDR1 as SGHTA and CDR2 as FQGTGA. This CDR3 has 15 amino acids. Trimming removed 2 bases from V and 3 bases from J, with 13 bases in between.

The genes are TRBV5-8 and TRBJ2-1, with a tentative D call TRBD2 (5 bases). The CDR3 extends over 15 amino acids. Germline V gene lookup returns CDR1 SGHTS and CDR2 YDEGEE. The V and J ends lost 3 bases and 0 bases respectively, with 10 bases between them. The DNA of the CDR3 is TGTGCCAGCAGCTCCGCGGGTAGCTCCTACAATGAGCAGTTCTTC. Translated: CASSSAGSSYNEQFF.

The V gene is TRBV4-2, the J gene TRBJ1-6; TRBD1 is a possible D gene (5 bases). Deletions cut 3 bases from V and 8 bases from J, with 11 bases between. Germline V gene lookup returns CDR1 LGHNA and CDR2 YNFKEQ. CDR3 length equals 14 residues. CDR3 DNA: TGTGCCAGCAGCCAGGTGAGGGGCGATTCACCCCTCCACTTT. This sequence encodes CASSQVRGDSPLHF.

The chain recombines TRBV7-3 with TRBJ2-1; 10 nucleotides agree with TRBD2. Germline V gene sequence: CDR1 SGHTA, CDR2 FQGTGA. Trimming removed 5 bases from V and 6 bases from J; junction bases left unmatched: 16. The CDR3 length is 18 residues. The CDR3 sequence: CASSTLPFSGRFSNEQFF. In nucleotides, the CDR3 is TGTGCCAGCAGCACCTTACCCTTTAGCGGGAGGTTCAGCAATGAGCAGTTCTTC.

The rearrangement joins TRBV7-2 to TRBJ2-1, with D possibly TRBD1 on 5 matching bases. Germline CDR1 is SGHTA and CDR2 is FQGNSA. The CDR3 totals 13 residues. V gave up 5 bases and J gave up 8 bases, with 13 bases separating them. CDR3 residues: CASSLRQGDEQFF. CDR3 bases: TGTGCCAGCAGCCTCCGGCAGGGTGATGAGCAGTTCTTC. Full variable domain (missing parts from reference TRBV7-2 and TRBJ2-1): GAGVSQSPSNKVTEKGKDVELRCDPISGHTALYWYRQSLGQGLEFLIYFQGNSAPDKSGLPSDRFSAERTGGSVSTLTIQRTQQEDSAVYLCASSLRQGDEQFFGPGTRLTVL.

The chain links TRBV28 to TRBJ1-2; D may be TRBD1 (5 bases). This CDR3 region has 14 residues. Germline CDR1 MDHEN, CDR2 SYDVKM. V was cut by 4 bases and J by 4 bases, with 13 bases left in between. DNA of the CDR3: TGTGCCAGCAGTTACACCAGGGAGGGCTATGGCTACACCTTC. This sequence encodes CASSYTREGYGYTF.

The J gene is TRBJ1-1, the V gene TRBV19, with TRBD1 matching 7 bases. With V trimmed by 3 bases and J by 3 bases, 13 bases remained unmatched. The CDR3 contains 17 residues. CDR1 and CDR2 (germline): LNHDA, SQIVND (reference sequence). As DNA, the CDR3 is TGTGCCAGTAGTATTTTCCCCTACAGGGGTTCGGACACTGAAGCTTTCTTT. It translates to CASSIFPYRGSDTEAFF.

This rearrangement joins TRBV27 to TRBJ2-7; D not resolved. The V and J ends lost 7 bases and 4 bases respectively, with 17 bases between them. The germline V gene encodes CDR1 MNHEY and CDR2 SMNVEV (reference sequence). The CDR3 has 14 residues. The CDR3 region is CASKGSITQYEQYF. In DNA, the CDR3 is TGTGCCAGCAAGGGATCCATCACCCAATACGAGCAGTACTTC.

V gene TRBV27 combines with J gene TRBJ2-3; no definite D call. V was trimmed by 7 bases and J by 3 bases, leaving 11 bases between them. The CDR3 spans 13 residues. The germline V gene has CDR1 MNHEY and CDR2 SMNVEV (reference sequence). For the CDR3, the DNA is TGTGCCAGCAAGGATTGGGGTACAGATACGCAGTATTTT. Protein sequence: CASKDWGTDTQYF.

This chain links TRBV5-1 with TRBJ2-3; D unresolved. V was trimmed by 2 bases and J by 2 bases, leaving 15 bases between them. Germline V gene sequence: CDR1 SGHRS, CDR2 YFSETQ. The CDR3 consists of 16 residues. CDR3 region: CASSFSVIGYTDTQYF. In DNA, the CDR3 is TGCGCCAGCAGCTTCTCGGTGATAGGGTACACAGATACGCAGTATTTT.

As DNA, the CDR3 is TGTGCCAGCACCCACCGGGACTCTAGCACAGATACGCAGTATTTT. This gives the protein CASTHRDSSTDTQYF. V is TRBV28 and J is TRBJ2-3; tentatively, D is TRBD2 (6 bases). From germline, CDR1 is MDHEN and CDR2 SYDVKM. The CDR3 is made up of 15 amino acids. Trimming shortened V by 7 bases and J by 0 bases, and 14 bases separated the two germline ends.

This chain connects TRBV30 to TRBJ2-7, with TRBD2 matching 9 bases. Germline V gene sequence: CDR1 GTSNPN, CDR2 SVGIG (reference sequence). V lost 7 bases to trimming and J lost 0 bases; unmatched junction nucleotides: 4. This CDR3 contains 13 residues. The CDR3 coding sequence is TGTGCCTTCGTGACTAGCGGCTCCTACGAGCAGTACTTC. Its protein is CAFVTSGSYEQYF.

The V gene is TRBV7-9, the J gene TRBJ1-2; tentatively, D is TRBD1 (5 bases). In germline, CDR1 is SEHNR, CDR2 FQNEAQ (reference sequence). The CDR3 is made up of 16 amino acids. V was pared by 4 bases and J by 6 bases, with 21 bases between. The CDR3 reads CASSSIGGGGSDGYTF. CDR3 DNA: TGTGCCAGCAGCTCGATCGGCGGGGGTGGCTCGGATGGCTACACCTTC.

The chain uses TRBV6-5 and TRBJ2-7; possible D gene TRBD2, 6 bases. Trimming stripped 2 bases from V and 6 bases from J, with 20 bases between. The germline V gene encodes CDR1 MNHEY and CDR2 SVGAGI. This CDR3 comprises 16 residues. CDR3 nucleotides: TGTGCCAGCAGTTACACCGGCGGAGGGACCTTCGGCGAGCAGTACTTC. Translated: CASSYTGGGTFGEQYF.